This T cell receptor beta chain is drawn from a study of cytomegalovirus exposure and HLA in healthy donors. Study observations and caveats: The classifier, whose performance was assessed in both the original and validation cohorts, reportedly diagnosed cytomegalovirus status with high specificity and sensitivity. Upon later analysis, TCR association rates were observed to vary by HLA locus, being highest for DRB1 and lowest for HLA-C. TCR sequences were mostly rare, though some public TCRs occurred in many donors. Roughly uniform sequencing depth across donors was assumed, possibly incorrectly.

V was pared by 4 bases and J by 3 bases, with 0 bases of the junction left unmatched. The CDR3 runs 11 residues. CDR1 is DFQATT and CDR2 is SNEGSKA in the germline V gene (reference sequence). PCR amplification relied on 60 Vbeta primers (plus 13 Jbeta primers). Data came from immunoSEQ multiplex PCR; TCRdb stores just in-frame clones and leaves some out. Of approximately 150,000 clones detected, approximately 77% appear once; the ten largest clones hold roughly 3.7%. As regards this clone: Its specificity is not known.

What was sequenced was PBMCs. The V and J genes are TRBV20-1 and TRBJ2-7, with 7 bases fitting TRBD1. The source is a man under 40 in good health and CMV-seropositive. CDR3 protein: CSATGGYEQYF. The CDR3 region has the DNA TGCAGTGCTACAGGGGGCTACGAGCAGTACTTC.